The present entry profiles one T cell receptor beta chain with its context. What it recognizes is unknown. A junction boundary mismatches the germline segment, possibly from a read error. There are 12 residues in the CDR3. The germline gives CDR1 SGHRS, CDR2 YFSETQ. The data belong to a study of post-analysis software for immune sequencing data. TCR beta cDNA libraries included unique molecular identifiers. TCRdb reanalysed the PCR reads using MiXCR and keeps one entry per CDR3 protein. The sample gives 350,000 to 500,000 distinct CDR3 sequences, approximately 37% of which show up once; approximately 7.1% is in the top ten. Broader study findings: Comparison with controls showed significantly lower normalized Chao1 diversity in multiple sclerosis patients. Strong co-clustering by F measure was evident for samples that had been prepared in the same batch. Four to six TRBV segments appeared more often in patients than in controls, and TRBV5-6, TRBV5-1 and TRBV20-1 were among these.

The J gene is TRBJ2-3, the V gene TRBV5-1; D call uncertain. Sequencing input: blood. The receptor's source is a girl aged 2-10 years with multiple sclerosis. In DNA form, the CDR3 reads TGCGCCAGCAACTTGGTGGCCGATACGCAGTATTTT. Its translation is CASNLVADTQYF.